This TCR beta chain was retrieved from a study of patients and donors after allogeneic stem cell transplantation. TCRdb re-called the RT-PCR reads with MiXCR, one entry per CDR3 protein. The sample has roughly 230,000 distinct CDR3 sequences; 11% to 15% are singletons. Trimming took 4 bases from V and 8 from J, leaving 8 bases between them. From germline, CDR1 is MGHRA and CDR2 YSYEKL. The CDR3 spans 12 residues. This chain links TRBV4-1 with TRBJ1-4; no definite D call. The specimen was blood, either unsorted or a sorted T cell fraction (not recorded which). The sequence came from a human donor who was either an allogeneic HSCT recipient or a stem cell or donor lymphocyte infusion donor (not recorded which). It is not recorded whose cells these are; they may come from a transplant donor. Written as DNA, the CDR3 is TGCGCCAGCAGCCCTGGGCCAGAAAAACTGTTTTTT. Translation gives CASSPGPEKLFF.